This passage covers 19 T cell receptor beta chains from one sample sequenced in a study of control samples from healthy donors and cancer patients (dated by TCRdb to about 2020). Preparation of the library involved the immunoSEQ multiplex PCR assay. The table was pulled from immuneACCESS by TCRdb, which kept in-frame rearrangements only. Such tables lose some clones; where checked, under half of the loss comes from unresolved V genes, and the rest has no known cause. The sample yields 60,000 to 75,000 clones; approximately 84% were counted once. The leading ten clones occupy 25% to 35% of the sample. Material: blood. The receptors derive from a man aged 50-59 years in good health.

Remarks on this clone: A read error is likely, as this CDR3 ends without the conserved phenylalanine or tryptophan. It is unclear where the CDR3 begins or ends on the DNA, so no DNA is shown, and the CDR3 is as TCRdb lists it. The V and J genes are TRBV7-9 and TRBJ2-7. CDR1 is SEHNR, CDR2 FQNEAQ, per germline (reference sequence). The CDR3 has 12 residues if both end residues are counted. The CDR3 is CASSLARQDWYL.

This clone has a single count. The rearrangement links TRBV7-8 to TRBJ2-1; unclear D gene. CDR3 length: 16 amino acids. The germline CDR1 and CDR2 sequences are SGHVS and FQNEAQ. V was pared by 1 base and J by 0 bases, with 10 bases between. The CDR3 spells CASSLGVLSSYNEQFF. For the CDR3, the DNA is TGTGCCAGCAGCTTAGGAGTCCTTAGCTCCTACAATGAGCAGTTCTTC.

This clone was found once. V gene TRBV10-3 combines with J gene TRBJ2-7, with TRBD2 identical over 10 bases. The germline V gene encodes CDR1 ENHRY and CDR2 SYGVKD. V shed 8 bases and J 2 bases; nucleotides not matched to a gene: 3. The CDR3 spans 13 residues. The CDR3 here is CAIGLAETYEQYF. Here the CDR3 DNA reads TGTGCCATCGGACTAGCGGAAACCTACGAGCAGTACTTC.

V is TRBV6-2 or TRBV6-3 and J is TRBJ2-3; D not resolved. This CDR3 spans 17 amino acids. In germline, CDR1 is MNHEY, CDR2 SVGEGT. The V and J ends lost 3 bases and 2 bases respectively, with 18 bases between them. The CDR3 bases are TGTGCCAGCAGTTATAGGTTGTTCCGAGAAAACACAGATACGCAGTATTTT. It translates to CASSYRLFRENTDTQYF.

This clone has just a few counts. CDR3 in amino acids: CASSQVGQGTYEQYF. In DNA form, the CDR3 reads TGTGCCAGCAGCCAGGTGGGACAGGGAACCTACGAGCAGTACTTC. The chain employs TRBV4-2 and TRBJ2-7, with 9 bases identical to TRBD1. Germline CDR1 is LGHNA and CDR2 is YNFKEQ. J was trimmed by 2 bases and V by 3 bases; bases with no gene match: 5. This CDR3 region has 15 residues.

The chain combines TRBV27 with TRBJ1-2; 10 positions agree with TRBD1. V lost 4 bases, J lost 12 bases, and 14 bases stayed unmatched. The CDR3 runs 15 residues. The V gene's germline CDR1 is MNHEY and CDR2 SMNVEV (reference sequence). In DNA form, the CDR3 reads TGTGCCAGCAGTTCTCTCTACTCCCGGGACAGGGGAAACACCTTC. Translation gives CASSSLYSRDRGNTF.

In this sample, this clone turned up once. The chain combines TRBV4-2 with TRBJ2-3; tentatively, D is TRBD2 (6 bases). This CDR3 is built from 13 residues. Germline V gives CDR1 LGHNA, CDR2 YNFKEQ. The germline V and J ends were trimmed by 6 bases and 2 bases, with 9 bases remaining between them. CDR3 nucleotides: TGTGCCAGCAGACCGGGGGACACAGATACGCAGTATTTT. Translation gives CASRPGDTDTQYF.

The chain couples TRBV11-3 to TRBJ2-3; a possible D gene is TRBD2 (6 bases). Germline CDR1 and CDR2: SGHNT and YENEEA. V lost 4 bases to trimming and J lost 7 bases, with 15 bases between them. This CDR3 spans 14 amino acids. CDR3 coding DNA: TGTGCCAGCAGCTGGCCGGGACTTTCCTATACGCAGTATTTT. It encodes CASSWPGLSYTQYF.

The rearrangement uses TRBV7-6 and TRBJ1-3; 7 bases are a match to TRBD1. Germline trimming cut 3 bases from V and 4 bases from J; bases unmatched to any gene: 6. This CDR3 region has 15 residues. Germline V gene data show CDR1 as SGHVS and CDR2 as FNYEAQ. The CDR3 here is CASSLWQGVGNTIYF. CDR3 nucleotides: TGTGCCAGCAGCTTGTGGCAGGGGGTGGGAAACACCATATATTTT.

The chain carries TRBV20-1 and TRBJ2-5; tentative D call: TRBD2 (5 bases). The CDR3 contains 11 residues. Trimming removed 8 bases from V and 4 bases from J, with 11 bases in between. Per the germline V gene, CDR1 is DFQATT and CDR2 is SNEGSKA (reference sequence). The CDR3 nucleotides are TGCAGTACGGGAACGGGAGAGACCCAGTACTTC. Protein: CSTGTGETQYF.

A single count supports this clone. This chain uses TRBV7-9 with TRBJ2-7; possibly TRBD1 for D (6 bases). This CDR3 has 14 amino acids. The germline V gene has CDR1 SEHNR and CDR2 FQNEAQ (reference sequence). V was clipped by 5 bases and J by 9 bases, with 20 bases between them. DNA of the CDR3: TGTGCCAGCAGCCGGCCGTCCGGGACATGGGTGCAGTACTTC. Translated, it gives CASSRPSGTWVQYF.

This clone was seen once. The chain couples TRBV4-3 to TRBJ2-7; TRBD2 agrees at 11 bases. CDR1 and CDR2 (germline): LGHNA, YSLEER. The V and J ends lost 0 bases and 1 base, in that order; junction bases with no gene match: 8. CDR3 length: 18 amino acids. The CDR3 DNA follows: TGCGCCAGCAGCCAAGAAGGGGCACTAGCGGGGGAGTCCTACGAGCAGTACTTC. Its translation: CASSQEGALAGESYEQYF.

The gene calls are TRBV19 and TRBJ2-1; D call uncertain. Trimming stripped 5 bases from V and 4 bases from J, with 9 bases between. Germline V gene data show CDR1 as LNHDA and CDR2 as SQIVND (reference sequence). This CDR3 contains 13 residues. CDR3 DNA: TGTGCCAGTAGTGTAGTGGGGTACAATGAGCAGTTCTTC. This translates into CASSVVGYNEQFF.

The chain links TRBV5-6 to TRBJ2-2; TRBD1 matches at 8 bases. V lost 9 bases and J lost 4; bases outside the gene matches: 14. From germline, CDR1 is SGHDT and CDR2 YYEEEE. The CDR3 extends over 16 amino acids. The CDR3 bases are TGTGCCACTGGTTTCCCGGGACAGGTGGGCACCGGGGAGCTGTTTTTT. Amino acids: CATGFPGQVGTGELFF.

This clone was picked up one time. V is TRBV7-9 and J is TRBJ2-7; 7 bases align to TRBD1. The V and J ends lost 5 bases and 5 bases, in that order; junction bases with no gene match: 6. Germline CDR1 reads SEHNR; CDR2 reads FQNEAQ (reference sequence). CDR3 length: 13 residues. The CDR3 DNA reads TGTGCCAGCAGCCCGTGGACAGGCGACGAGCAGTACTTC. This sequence encodes CASSPWTGDEQYF.

The chain has TRBV5-6 and TRBJ2-7; 7 bases align to TRBD1. This CDR3 region has 14 residues. The ends lost 2 bases at V and 2 bases at J; junction bases unmatched: 4. CDR1 SGHDT and CDR2 YYEEEE come from the germline V gene. DNA of the CDR3: TGTGCCAGCAGCTTCCGGACAGGAGCCTACGAGCAGTACTTC. This translates into CASSFRTGAYEQYF.

V is TRBV7-9 and J is TRBJ2-5; D remains ambiguous. The germline V and J ends were trimmed by 1 base and 5 bases, with 5 bases remaining between them. Looked up from germline, CDR1 is SEHNR and CDR2 is FQNEAQ (reference sequence). CDR3 length: 12 residues. Written as DNA, the CDR3 is TGTGCCAGCAGCTTAGATGGGGAGACCCAGTACTTC. This gives the protein CASSLDGETQYF. The full variable domain, in which reference TRBV7-9 and TRBJ2-5 provide the parts outside the CDR3, is DTGVSQNPRHKITKRGQNVTFRCDPISEHNRLYWYRQTLGQGPEFLTYFQNEAQLEKSRLLSDRFSAERPKGSFSTLEIQRTEQGDSAMYLCASSLDGETQYFGPGTRLLVL.

With respect to this clone: Other DNA sequences in the sample encode the same CDR3. V and J are TRBV4-3 and TRBJ2-3, with 12 bases aligning to TRBD2. Germline CDR1 LGHNA, CDR2 YSLEER. Trimming took 2 bases from V and 4 from J; bases not matched to a gene: 4. The CDR3 is made up of 16 amino acids. In nucleotides, the CDR3 is TGCGCCAGCAGCCAAAGACTAGCGGGAGAGGCAGATACGCAGTATTTT. Translated: CASSQRLAGEADTQYF.

As DNA, the CDR3 is TGTGCCTGGAGCCGCCTGACTAGCGGGCCCATATACGAGCAGTACTTC. It specifies CAWSRLTSGPIYEQYF. This chain uses TRBV30 with TRBJ2-7; 10 bases line up with TRBD2. The CDR3 has 16 residues. V was pared by 3 bases and J by 4 bases, with 12 bases of the junction left unmatched. Germline lookup yields CDR1 GTSNPN and CDR2 SVGIG (reference sequence).